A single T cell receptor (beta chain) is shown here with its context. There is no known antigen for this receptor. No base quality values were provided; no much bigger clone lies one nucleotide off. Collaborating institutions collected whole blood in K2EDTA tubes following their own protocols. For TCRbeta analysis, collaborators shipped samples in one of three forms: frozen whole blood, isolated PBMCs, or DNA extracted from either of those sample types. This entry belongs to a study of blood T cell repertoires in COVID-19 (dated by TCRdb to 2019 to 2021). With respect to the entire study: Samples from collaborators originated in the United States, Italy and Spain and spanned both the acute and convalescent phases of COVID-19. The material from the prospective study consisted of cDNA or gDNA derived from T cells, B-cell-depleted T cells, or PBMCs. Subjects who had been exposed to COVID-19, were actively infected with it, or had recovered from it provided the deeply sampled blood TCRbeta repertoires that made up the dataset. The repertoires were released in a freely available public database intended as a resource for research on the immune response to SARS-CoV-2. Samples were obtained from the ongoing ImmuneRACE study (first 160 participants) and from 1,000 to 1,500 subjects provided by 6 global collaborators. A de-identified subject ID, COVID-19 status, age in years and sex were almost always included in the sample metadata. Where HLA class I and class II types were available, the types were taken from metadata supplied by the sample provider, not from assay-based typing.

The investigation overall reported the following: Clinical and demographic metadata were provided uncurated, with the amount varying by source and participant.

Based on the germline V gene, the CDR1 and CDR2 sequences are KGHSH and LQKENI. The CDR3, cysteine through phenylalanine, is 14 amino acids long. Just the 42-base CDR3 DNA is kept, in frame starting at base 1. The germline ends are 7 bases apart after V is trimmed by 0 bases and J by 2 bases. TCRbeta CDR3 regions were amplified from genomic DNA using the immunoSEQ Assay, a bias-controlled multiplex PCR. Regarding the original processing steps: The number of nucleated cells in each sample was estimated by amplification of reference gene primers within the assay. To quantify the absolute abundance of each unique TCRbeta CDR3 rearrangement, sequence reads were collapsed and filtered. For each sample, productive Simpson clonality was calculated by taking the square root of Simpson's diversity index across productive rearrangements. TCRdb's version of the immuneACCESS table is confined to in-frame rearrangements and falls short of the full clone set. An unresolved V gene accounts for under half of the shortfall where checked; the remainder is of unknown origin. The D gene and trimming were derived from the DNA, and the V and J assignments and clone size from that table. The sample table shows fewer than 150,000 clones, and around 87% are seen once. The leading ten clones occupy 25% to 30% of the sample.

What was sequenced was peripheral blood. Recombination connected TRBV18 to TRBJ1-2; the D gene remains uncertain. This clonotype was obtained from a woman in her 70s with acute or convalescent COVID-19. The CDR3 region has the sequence CASSPPRLNYGYTF. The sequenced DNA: TGTGCCAGCTCACCACCCCGGTTAAACTATGGCTACACCTTC.